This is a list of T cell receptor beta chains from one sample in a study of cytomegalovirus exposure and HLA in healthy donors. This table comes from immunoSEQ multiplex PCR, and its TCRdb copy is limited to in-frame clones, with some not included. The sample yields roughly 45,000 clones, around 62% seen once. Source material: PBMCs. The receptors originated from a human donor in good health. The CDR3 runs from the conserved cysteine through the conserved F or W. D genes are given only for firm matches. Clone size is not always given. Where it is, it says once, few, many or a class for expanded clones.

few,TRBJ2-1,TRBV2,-,TGTGCCAGCAGTAGTCAGAATTACAATGAGCAGTTCTTC,CASSSQNYNEQFF
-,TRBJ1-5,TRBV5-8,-,TGTGCCAGCAGCTCCTCCTGGGGCACAGCGAGCAATCAGCCCCAGCATTTT,CASSSSWGTASNQPQHF
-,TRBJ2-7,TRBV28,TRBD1,TGTGCCAGCAGTTCCGGGACAGGGTCCTACGAGCAGTACTTC,CASSSGTGSYEQYF
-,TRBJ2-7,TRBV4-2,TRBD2,TGTGCCAGCCGAGGGGAGGGCTACGGGGAGCAGTACTTC,CASRGEGYGEQYF
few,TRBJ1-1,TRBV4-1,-,TGCGCCAGCAGCTTAGTCATACAGGGGAACACTGAAGCTTTCTTT,CASSLVIQGNTEAFF
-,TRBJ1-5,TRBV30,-,TGTGCCTGGAGTGTTGGGGGAGGACAGCCCCAGCATTTT,CAWSVGGGQPQHF
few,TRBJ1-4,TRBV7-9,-,TGTGCCAGCAGCCAAGCGGTTTGGCAGCCGAATGAAAAACTGTTTTTT,CASSQAVWQPNEKLFF
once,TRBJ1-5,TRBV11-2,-,TGTGCCAGCAGCGAGGCCTACCCCCAACCCCAGCATTTT,CASSEAYPQPQHF
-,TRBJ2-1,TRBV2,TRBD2,TGTGCCAGCAGGGAAACTAGCGGGGGGGCCGGGTACAATGAGCAGTTCTTC,CASRETSGGAGYNEQFF
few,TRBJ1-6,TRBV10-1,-,TGCGCCAGCAGTGAACACCTTAATTCACCCCTCCACTTT,CASSEHLNSPLHF
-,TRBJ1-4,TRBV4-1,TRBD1,TGCGCCAGCAGCATACCCCCCGGGACAGGTTATAATGAAAAACTGTTTTTT,CASSIPPGTGYNEKLFF
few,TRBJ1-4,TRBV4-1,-,TGCGCCAGCCACCGGGGATCTGGGACTACTAATGAAAAACTGTTTTTT,CASHRGSGTTNEKLFF
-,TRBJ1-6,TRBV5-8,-,TGTGCCAGCAGCTTGGGAGGTGACGGGGATTCACCCCTCCACTTT,CASSLGGDGDSPLHF
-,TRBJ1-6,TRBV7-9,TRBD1,TGTGCCAGCAGCGTTCGGGGGACAGGGGGCTTATCACCCCTCCACTTT,CASSVRGTGGLSPLHF
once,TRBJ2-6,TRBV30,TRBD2,TGTGCCTGGGTACGGGGGGGGGCTGGGGCCAACGTCCTGACTTTC,CAWVRGGAGANVLTF
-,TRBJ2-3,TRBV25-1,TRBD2,TGTGCCAGCAGTGCTAGCGGGGCCCGGGATACGCAGTATTTT,CASSASGARDTQYF
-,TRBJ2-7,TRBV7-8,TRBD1,TGTGCCAGCCACACGAGAGGGGGCAGGTACGAGCAGTACTTC,CASHTRGGRYEQYF
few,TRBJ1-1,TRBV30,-,TGTGCCTGGAGTCTTAGGGGATGGGGAGGAGCTTTCTTT,CAWSLRGWGGAFF
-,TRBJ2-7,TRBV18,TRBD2,TGTGCCAGCTCAACCACTAGCGGTCCGTCCTACGAGCAGTACTTC,CASSTTSGPSYEQYF
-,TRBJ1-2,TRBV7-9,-,TGTGCCAGCAGCTACAGAGGCTCGGGGGGCTACACCTTC,CASSYRGSGGYTF
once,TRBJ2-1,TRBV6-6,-,TGTGCCAGCAGTAAACAGGCCAATGAGCAGTTCTTC,CASSKQANEQFF
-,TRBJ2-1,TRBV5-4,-,TGTGCCAGCAGCTCAGAGGGAAGCTCCTACAATGAGCAGTTCTTC,CASSSEGSSYNEQFF
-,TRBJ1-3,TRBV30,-,TGTGCCTGGAGCCGACAGGTCGGGAACACCATATATTTT,CAWSRQVGNTIYF
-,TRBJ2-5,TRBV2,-,TGTGCCAGCAGGGACAGATCCTACAAAGAGACCCAGTACTTC,CASRDRSYKETQYF
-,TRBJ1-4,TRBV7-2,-,TGTGCCAGCAGCTTAGGAGTAGCTAACATAGAAAAACTGTTTTTT,CASSLGVANIEKLFF
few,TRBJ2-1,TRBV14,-,TGTGCCAGCAGCAACTACCGGATGAGCTCCTACAATGAGCAGTTCTTC,CASSNYRMSSYNEQFF
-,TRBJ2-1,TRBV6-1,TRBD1,TGTGCCAGCAGTACGGGACAGGGTAGCAATGAGCAGTTCTTC,CASSTGQGSNEQFF
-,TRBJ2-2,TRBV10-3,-,TGTGCCATCAGGGCAGCTCTAGTTAACACCGGGGAGCTGTTTTTT,CAIRAALVNTGELFF
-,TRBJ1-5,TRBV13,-,TGTGCCAGCAGCTTACGAGGTAATAATCAGCCCCAGCATTTT,CASSLRGNNQPQHF
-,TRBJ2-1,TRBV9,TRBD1,TGTGCCAGCAGCGTAGGACAGGGAACCTACAATGAGCAGTTCTTC,CASSVGQGTYNEQFF
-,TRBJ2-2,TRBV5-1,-,TGCGCCAGCAGGCTCGGGGTAGTGAACACCGGGGAGCTGTTTTTT,CASRLGVVNTGELFF
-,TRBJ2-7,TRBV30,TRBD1,TGTGCCTACGCCCGACAGGGGGCTTCTTACGAGCAGTACTTC,CAYARQGASYEQYF
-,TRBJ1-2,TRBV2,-,TGTGCCAGCAGTGAACAGGTAGAATATGGCTACACCTTC,CASSEQVEYGYTF
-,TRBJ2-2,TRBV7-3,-,TGTGCCAGCAGGTCTTCGGGAACCGGGGAGCTGTTTTTT,CASRSSGTGELFF
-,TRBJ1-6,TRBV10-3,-,TGTGCCATCAGTGAGCGTCCCACAGGGAGCTCCTATAATTCACCCCTCCACTTT,CAISERPTGSSYNSPLHF
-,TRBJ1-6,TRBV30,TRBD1,TGTGCCCAGGGACAGGCGAGGTCCTATAATTCACCCCTCCACTTT,CAQGQARSYNSPLHF
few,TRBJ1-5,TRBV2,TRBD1,TGTGCCAGCAGTGAAGGAAGAGGGGACAGGAATCAGCCCCAGCATTTT,CASSEGRGDRNQPQHF
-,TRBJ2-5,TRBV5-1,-,TGCGCCAGCAGCTTGGGGCAGGGAGAGACCCAGTACTTC,CASSLGQGETQYF
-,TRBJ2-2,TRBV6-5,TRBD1,TGTGCCAGCGGACGGACAGGGTCGTTGGCCGGGGAGCTGTTTTTT,CASGRTGSLAGELFF
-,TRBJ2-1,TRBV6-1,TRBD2,TGTGCCAGCAGTGCGGCTAGCGGGGGTTCTGGTGAGCAGTTCTTC,CASSAASGGSGEQFF
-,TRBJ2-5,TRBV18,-,TGTGCCAGCTCACCACGGGCAGACGGAGAGACCCAGTACTTC,CASSPRADGETQYF
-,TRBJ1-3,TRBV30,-,TGTGCCTGGACCCGTGGAAACACCATATATTTT,CAWTRGNTIYF
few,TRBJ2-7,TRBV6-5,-,TGTGCCAGCACCACCTCCGGGGGTGCCTACGAGCAGTACTTC,CASTTSGGAYEQYF
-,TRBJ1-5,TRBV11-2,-,TGTGCCAGCAGCTCATCGGACAGTCTATATAGCAATCAGCCCCAGCATTTT,CASSSSDSLYSNQPQHF
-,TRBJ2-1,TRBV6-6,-,TGTGCCAGCAGTTCTACAGGGCCCTCCTACAATGAGCAGTTCTTC,CASSSTGPSYNEQFF
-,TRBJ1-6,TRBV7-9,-,TGTGCCAGCAGTGTGGCACAGGGACGTTCGGCTAATTCACCCCTCCACTTT,CASSVAQGRSANSPLHF
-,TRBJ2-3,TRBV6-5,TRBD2,TGTGCCAGCAGTTTGCGGGGGTGGTTGGGCGATACGCAGTATTTT,CASSLRGWLGDTQYF
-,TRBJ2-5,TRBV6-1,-,TGTGCCAGCAGTGCATACAGAACGCAAGAGACCCAGTACTTC,CASSAYRTQETQYF
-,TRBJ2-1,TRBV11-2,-,TGTGCCAGCAGCTTAGGGACAGCGTACAATGAGCAGTTCTTC,CASSLGTAYNEQFF
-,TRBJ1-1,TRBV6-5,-,TGTGCCAGCAGTTACTCGATTAGGAGGTGGACTGAAGCTTTCTTT,CASSYSIRRWTEAFF
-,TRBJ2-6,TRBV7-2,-,TGTGCCAGCAGCTTTCAGGGTCTCCCTGGGGCCAACGTCCTGACTTTC,CASSFQGLPGANVLTF
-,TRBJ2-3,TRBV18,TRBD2,TGTGCCAGCTCACCTCTAGCGGGGGTCACAGATACGCAGTATTTT,CASSPLAGVTDTQYF
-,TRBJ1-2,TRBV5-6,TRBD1,TGTGCCAGCAGCTGGTTGCAAAGGGGGCTCTATGGCTACACCTTC,CASSWLQRGLYGYTF
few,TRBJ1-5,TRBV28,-,TGTGCCACACTCAACGGGGGAGGGTCGTATAGCAATCAGCCCCAGCATTTT,CATLNGGGSYSNQPQHF
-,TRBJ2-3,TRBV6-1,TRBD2,TGTGCCAGCAGTGAAGCGCTTCCGGTAGCGGGGGGGTTAGTATTTGGCACAGATACGCAGTATTTT,CASSEALPVAGGLVFGTDTQYF
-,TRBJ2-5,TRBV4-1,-,TGCGCCAGCAGCCAAGCAAGGGAGTTGGCCCAGTACTTC,CASSQARELAQYF